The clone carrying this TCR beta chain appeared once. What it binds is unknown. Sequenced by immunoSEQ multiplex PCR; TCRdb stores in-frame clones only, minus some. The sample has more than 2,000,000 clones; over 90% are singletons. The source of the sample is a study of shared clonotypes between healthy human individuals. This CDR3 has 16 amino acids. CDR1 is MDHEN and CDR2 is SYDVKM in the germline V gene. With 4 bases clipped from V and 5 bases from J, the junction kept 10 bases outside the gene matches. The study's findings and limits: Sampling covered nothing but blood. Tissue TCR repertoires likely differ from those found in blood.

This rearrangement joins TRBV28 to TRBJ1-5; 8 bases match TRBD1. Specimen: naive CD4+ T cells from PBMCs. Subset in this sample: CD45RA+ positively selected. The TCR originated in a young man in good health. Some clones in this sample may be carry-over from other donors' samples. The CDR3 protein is CASSSRQGPPDQPQHF. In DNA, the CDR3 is TGTGCCAGCAGTTCAAGACAGGGGCCACCGGATCAGCCCCAGCATTTT.